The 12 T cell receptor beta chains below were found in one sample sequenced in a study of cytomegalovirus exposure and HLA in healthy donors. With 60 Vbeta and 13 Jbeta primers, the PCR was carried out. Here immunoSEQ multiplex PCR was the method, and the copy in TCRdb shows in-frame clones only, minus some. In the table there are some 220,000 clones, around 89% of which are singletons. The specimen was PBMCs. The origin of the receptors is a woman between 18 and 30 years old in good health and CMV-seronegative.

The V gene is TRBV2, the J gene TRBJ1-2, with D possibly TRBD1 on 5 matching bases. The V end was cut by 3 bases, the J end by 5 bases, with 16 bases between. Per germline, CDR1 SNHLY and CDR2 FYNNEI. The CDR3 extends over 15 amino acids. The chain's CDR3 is CASSDPIRGAYGYTF. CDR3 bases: TGTGCCAGCAGTGACCCGATAAGGGGTGCGTATGGCTACACCTTC.

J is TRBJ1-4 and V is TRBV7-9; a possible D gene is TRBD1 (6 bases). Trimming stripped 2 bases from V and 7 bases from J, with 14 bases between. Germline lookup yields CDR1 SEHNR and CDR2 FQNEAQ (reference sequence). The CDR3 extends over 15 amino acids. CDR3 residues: CASSLRPGEGEKLFF. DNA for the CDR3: TGTGCCAGCAGCTTACGCCCAGGGGAAGGTGAAAAACTGTTTTTT.

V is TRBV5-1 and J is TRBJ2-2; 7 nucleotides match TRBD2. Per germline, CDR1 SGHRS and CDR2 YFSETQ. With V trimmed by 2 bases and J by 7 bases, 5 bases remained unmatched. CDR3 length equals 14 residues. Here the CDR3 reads CASSLREVVGELFF. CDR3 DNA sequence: TGCGCCAGCAGCTTACGGGAGGTGGTCGGGGAGCTGTTTTTT.

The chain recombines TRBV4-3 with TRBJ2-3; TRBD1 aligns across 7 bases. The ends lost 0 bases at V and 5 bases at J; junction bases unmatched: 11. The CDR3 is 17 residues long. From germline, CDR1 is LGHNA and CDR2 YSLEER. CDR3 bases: TGCGCCAGCAGCCAAGATTTCTCCGGGACAGCGAAAGATACGCAGTATTTT. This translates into CASSQDFSGTAKDTQYF.

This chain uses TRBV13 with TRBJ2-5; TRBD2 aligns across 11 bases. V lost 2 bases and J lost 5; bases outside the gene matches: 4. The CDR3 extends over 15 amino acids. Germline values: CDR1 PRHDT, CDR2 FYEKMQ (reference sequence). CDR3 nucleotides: TGTGCCAGCAGCTTACTAGCGGGGGGTCCCGAGACCCAGTACTTC. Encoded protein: CASSLLAGGPETQYF.

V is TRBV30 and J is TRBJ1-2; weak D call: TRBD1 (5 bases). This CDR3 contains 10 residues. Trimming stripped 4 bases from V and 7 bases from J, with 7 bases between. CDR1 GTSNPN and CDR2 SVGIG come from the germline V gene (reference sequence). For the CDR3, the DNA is TGTGCCTGGACAGGGTTTGGCTACACCTTC. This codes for CAWTGFGYTF.

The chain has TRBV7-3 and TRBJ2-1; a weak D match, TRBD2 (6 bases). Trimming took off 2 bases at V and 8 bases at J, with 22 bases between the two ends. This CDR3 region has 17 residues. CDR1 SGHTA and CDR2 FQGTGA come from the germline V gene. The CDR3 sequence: CASSLGVGGAEIDEQFF. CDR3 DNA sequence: TGTGCCAGCAGCTTAGGCGTGGGGGGAGCGGAGATCGATGAGCAGTTCTTC.

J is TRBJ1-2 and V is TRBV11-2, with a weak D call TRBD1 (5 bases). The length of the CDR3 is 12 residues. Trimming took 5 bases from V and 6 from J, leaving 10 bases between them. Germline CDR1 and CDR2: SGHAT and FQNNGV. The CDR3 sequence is CASSTSGNGYTF. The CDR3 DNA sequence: TGTGCCAGCAGCACCTCAGGGAATGGCTACACCTTC.

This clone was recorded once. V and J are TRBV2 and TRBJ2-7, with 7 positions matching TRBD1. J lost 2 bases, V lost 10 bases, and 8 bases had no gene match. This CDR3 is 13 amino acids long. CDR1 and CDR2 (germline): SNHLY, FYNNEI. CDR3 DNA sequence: TGTGCCATAGACGGGACAGTAACCTACGAGCAGTACTTC. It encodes CAIDGTVTYEQYF.

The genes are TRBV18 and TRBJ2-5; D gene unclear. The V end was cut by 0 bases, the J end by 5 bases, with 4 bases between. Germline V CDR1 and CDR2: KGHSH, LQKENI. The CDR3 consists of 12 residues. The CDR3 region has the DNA TGTGCCAGCTCACCACCCGGGGAGACCCAGTACTTC. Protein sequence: CASSPPGETQYF.

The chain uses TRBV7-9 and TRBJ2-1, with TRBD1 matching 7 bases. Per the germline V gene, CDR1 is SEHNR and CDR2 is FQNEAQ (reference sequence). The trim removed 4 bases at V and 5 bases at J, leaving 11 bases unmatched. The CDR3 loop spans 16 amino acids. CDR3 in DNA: TGTGCCAGCAGCTGGGGGACAGCCGTCCGGGACAATGAGCAGTTCTTC. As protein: CASSWGTAVRDNEQFF.

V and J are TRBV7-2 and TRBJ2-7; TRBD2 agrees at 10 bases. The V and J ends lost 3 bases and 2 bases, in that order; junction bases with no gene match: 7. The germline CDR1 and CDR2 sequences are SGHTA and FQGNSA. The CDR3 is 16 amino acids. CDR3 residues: CASSLPRTSGAYEQYF. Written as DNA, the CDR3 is TGTGCCAGCAGCTTGCCACGGACTAGCGGAGCCTACGAGCAGTACTTC.